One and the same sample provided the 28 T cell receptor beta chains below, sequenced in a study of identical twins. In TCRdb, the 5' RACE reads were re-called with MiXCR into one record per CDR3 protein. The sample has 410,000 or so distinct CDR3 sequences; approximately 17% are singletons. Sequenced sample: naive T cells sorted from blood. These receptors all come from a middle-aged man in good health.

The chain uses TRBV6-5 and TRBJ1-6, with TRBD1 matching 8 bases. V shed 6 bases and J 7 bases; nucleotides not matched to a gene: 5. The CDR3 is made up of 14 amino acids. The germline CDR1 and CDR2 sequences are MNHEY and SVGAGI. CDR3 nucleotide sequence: TGTGCCAGCAGCTACAGGGGGACCAATTCACCCCTCCACTTT. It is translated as CASSYRGTNSPLHF.

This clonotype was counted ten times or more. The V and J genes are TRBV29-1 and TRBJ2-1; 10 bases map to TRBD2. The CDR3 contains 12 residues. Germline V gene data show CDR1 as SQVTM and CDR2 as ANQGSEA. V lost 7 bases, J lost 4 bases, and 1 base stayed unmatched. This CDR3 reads CSGTSGYNEQFF. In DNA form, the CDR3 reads TGCAGCGGGACTAGCGGATACAATGAGCAGTTCTTC.

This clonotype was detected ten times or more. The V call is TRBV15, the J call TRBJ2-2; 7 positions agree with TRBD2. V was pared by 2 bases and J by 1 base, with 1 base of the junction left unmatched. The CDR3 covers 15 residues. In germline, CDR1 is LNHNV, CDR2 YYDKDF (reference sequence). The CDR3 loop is CATSRRGGNTGELFF. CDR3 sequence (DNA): TGTGCCACCAGCAGACGCGGGGGGAACACCGGGGAGCTGTTTTTT.

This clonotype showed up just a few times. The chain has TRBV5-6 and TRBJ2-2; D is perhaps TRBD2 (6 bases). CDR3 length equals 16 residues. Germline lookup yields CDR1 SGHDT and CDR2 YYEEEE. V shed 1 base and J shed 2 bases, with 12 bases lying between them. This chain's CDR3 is CASSLSPSANTGELFF. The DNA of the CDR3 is TGTGCCAGCAGCTTGAGTCCTAGCGCAAACACCGGGGAGCTGTTTTTT. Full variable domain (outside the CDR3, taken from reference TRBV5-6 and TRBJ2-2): DAGVTQSPTHLIKTRGQQVTLRCSPKSGHDTVSWYQQALGQGPQFIFQYYEEEERQRGNFPDRFSGHQFPNYSSELNVNALLLGDSALYLCASSLSPSANTGELFFGEGSRLTVL.

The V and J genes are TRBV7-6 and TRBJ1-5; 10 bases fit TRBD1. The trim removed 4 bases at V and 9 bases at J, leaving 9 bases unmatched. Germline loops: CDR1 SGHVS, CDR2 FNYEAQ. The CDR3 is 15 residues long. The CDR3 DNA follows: TGTGCCAGCAGCTCGGGACAGGGGCCAGGGTGGCCCCAGCATTTT. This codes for CASSSGQGPGWPQHF.

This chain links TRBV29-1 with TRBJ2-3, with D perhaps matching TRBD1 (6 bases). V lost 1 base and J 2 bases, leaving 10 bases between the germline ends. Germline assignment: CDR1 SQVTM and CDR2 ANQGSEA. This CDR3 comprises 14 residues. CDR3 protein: CSVEGQGTTDTQYF. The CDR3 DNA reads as TGCAGCGTTGAAGGTCAGGGGACCACAGATACGCAGTATTTT.

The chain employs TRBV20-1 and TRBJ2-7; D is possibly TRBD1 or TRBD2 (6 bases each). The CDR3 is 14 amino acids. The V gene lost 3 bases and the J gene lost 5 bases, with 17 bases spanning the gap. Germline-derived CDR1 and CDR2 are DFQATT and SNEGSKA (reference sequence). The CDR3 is CSARVWGASDEQYF. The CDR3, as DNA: TGCAGTGCTAGGGTCTGGGGGGCTTCCGACGAGCAGTACTTC.

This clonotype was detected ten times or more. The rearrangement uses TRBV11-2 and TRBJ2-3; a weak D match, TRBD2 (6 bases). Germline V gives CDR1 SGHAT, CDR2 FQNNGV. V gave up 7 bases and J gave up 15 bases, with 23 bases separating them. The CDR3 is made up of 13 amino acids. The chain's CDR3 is CASTRSGGTPFYF. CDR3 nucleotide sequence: TGTGCCAGCACCCGAAGTGGGGGGACCCCCTTTTATTTT.

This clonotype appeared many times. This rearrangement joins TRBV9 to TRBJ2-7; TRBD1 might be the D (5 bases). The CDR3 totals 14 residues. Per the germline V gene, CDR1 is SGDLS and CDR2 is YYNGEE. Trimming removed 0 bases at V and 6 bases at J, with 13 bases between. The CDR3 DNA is TGTGCCAGCAGCGTAGACAGGACCCTCGGCGAGCAGTACTTC. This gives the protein CASSVDRTLGEQYF.

This CDR3 reads CASSLQGAIVDEQYF. In DNA form, the CDR3 reads TGTGCCAGCAGCTTACAGGGGGCCATCGTGGACGAGCAGTACTTC. The chain employs TRBV7-2 and TRBJ2-7; 8 nucleotides line up with TRBD1. The CDR3 sequence is 15 residues long. CDR1 and CDR2 from the germline V gene are SGHTA and FQGNSA. J gave up 5 bases and V 2 bases, and 8 bases lay outside the gene matches.

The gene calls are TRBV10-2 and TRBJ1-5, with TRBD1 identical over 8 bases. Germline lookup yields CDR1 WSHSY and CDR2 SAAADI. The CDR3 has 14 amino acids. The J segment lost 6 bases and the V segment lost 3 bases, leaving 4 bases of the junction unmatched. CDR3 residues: CASSETGGSQPQHF. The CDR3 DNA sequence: TGCGCCAGCAGTGAAACAGGGGGGAGTCAGCCCCAGCATTTT.

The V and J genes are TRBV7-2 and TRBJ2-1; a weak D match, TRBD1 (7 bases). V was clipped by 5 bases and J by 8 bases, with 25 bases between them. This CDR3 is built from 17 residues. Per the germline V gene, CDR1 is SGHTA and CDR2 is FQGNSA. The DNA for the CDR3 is TGTGCCAGCAGCCCCTATCGGGGCGGGACAGTCAGGGATGAGCAGTTCTTC. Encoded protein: CASSPYRGGTVRDEQFF.

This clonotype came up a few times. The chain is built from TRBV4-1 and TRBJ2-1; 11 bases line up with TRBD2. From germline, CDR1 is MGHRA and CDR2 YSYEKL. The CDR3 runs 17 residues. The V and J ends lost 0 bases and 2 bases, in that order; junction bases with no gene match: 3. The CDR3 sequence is CASSQDLAGGTYNEQFF. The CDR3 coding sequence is TGCGCCAGCAGCCAAGATCTAGCGGGGGGTACCTACAATGAGCAGTTCTTC.

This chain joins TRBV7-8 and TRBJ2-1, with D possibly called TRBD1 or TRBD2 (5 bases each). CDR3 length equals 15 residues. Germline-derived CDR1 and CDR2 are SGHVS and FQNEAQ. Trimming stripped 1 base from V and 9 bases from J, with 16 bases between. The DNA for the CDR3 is TGTGCCAGCAGCTTAGGGGCTAGAGGGACCAGTGAGCAGTTCTTC. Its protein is CASSLGARGTSEQFF.

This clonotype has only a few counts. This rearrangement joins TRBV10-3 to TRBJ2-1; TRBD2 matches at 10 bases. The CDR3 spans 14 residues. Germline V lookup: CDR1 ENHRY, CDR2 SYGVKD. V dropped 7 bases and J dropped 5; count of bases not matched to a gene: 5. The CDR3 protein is CAIKSSGGNNEQFF. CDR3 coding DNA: TGTGCCATCAAATCTAGCGGGGGAAACAATGAGCAGTTCTTC.

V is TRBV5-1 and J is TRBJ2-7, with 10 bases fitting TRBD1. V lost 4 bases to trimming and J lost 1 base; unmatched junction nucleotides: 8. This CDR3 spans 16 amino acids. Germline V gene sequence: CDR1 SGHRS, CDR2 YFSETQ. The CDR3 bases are TGCGCCAGCAGCCTTCAAACGGGACAGGGGTCCTACGAGCAGTACTTC. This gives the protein CASSLQTGQGSYEQYF.

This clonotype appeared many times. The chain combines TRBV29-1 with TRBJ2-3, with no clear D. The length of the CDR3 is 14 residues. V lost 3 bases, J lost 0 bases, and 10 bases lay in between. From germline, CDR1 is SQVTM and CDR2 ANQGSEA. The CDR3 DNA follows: TGCAGCGTTGATATCCGATGGAGCACAGATACGCAGTATTTT. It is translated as CSVDIRWSTDTQYF.

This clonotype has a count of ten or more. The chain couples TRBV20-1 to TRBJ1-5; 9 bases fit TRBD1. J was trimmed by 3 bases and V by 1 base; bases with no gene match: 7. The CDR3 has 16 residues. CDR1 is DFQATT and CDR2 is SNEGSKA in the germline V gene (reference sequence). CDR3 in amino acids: CSARGPGQGFNQPQHF. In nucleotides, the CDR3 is TGCAGTGCTAGAGGCCCGGGACAGGGATTCAATCAGCCCCAGCATTTT.

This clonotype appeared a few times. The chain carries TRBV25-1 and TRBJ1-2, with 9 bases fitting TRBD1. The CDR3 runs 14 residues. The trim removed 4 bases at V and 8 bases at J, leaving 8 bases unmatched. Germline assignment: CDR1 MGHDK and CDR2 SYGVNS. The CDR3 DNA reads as TGTGCCAGCAGTGGGGGGACAGGGTCTGAGGGCTACACCTTC. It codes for CASSGGTGSEGYTF.

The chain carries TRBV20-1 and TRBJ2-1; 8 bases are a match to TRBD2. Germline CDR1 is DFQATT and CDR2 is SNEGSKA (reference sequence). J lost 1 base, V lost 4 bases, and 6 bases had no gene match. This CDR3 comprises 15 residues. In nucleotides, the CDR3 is TGCAGTGCTAAAACCGGGACTAGTTCCTACAATGAGCAGTTCTTC. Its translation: CSAKTGTSSYNEQFF.

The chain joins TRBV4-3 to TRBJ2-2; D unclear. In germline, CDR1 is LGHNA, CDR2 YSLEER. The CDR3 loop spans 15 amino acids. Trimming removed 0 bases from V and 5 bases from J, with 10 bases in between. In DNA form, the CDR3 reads TGCGCCAGCAGCCAAGATCGAAGAGCGACCGGGGAGCTGTTTTTT. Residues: CASSQDRRATGELFF.

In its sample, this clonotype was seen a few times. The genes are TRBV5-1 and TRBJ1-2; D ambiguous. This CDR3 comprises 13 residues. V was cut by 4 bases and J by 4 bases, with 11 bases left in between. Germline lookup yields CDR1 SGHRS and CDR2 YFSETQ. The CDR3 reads CASSPDVFYGYTF. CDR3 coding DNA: TGCGCCAGCAGCCCGGACGTCTTCTATGGCTACACCTTC.

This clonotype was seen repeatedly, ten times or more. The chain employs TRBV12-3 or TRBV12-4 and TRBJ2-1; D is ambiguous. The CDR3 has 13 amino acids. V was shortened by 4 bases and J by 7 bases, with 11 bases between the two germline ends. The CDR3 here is CASSYLGSNEQFF. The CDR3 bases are TGTGCCAGCAGTTACCTCGGGTCGAATGAGCAGTTCTTC.

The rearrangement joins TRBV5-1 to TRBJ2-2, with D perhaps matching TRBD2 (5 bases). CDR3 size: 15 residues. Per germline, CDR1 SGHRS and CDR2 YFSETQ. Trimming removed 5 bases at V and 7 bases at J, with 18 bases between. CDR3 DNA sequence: TGCGCCAGCAGTAGGGAGCGCGGCACCGGCGGGGAGCTGTTTTTT. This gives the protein CASSRERGTGGELFF.

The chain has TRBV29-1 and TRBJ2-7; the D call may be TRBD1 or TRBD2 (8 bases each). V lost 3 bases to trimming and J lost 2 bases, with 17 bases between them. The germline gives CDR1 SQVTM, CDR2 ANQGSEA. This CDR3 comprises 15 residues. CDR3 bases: TGCAGCGTTGAGCGGGGGGACAGGCCTACCTACGAGCAGTACTTC. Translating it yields CSVERGDRPTYEQYF.

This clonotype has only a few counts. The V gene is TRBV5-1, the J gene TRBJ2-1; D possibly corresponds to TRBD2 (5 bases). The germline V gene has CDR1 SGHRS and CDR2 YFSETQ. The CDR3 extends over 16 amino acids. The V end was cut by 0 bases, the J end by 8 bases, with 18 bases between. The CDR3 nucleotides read TGCGCCAGCAGCTTGGCCTTTACGGGGTCGGGATATGAGCAGTTCTTC. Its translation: CASSLAFTGSGYEQFF.

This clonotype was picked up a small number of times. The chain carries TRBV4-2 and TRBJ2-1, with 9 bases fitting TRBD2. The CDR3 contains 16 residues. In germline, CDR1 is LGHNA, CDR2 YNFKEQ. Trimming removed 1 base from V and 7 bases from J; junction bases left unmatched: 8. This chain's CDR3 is CASSQALGGRANEQFF. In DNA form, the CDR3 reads TGTGCCAGCAGCCAAGCCCTCGGCGGGAGGGCTAATGAGCAGTTCTTC.

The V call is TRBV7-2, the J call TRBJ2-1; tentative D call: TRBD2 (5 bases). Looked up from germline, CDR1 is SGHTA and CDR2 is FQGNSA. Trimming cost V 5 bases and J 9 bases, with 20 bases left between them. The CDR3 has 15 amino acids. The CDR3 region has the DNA TGTGCCAGCAGCGTAGTAAGGACTCCCTCGGGTGAGCAGTTCTTC. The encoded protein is CASSVVRTPSGEQFF.